This TCR beta chain originates from a study of beta chain features in type 1 diabetes. Notes on the study in general: Short templates might get an advantage during PCR, and this would be equal in patients and controls. Any HLA effect on TCRB rearrangement was left unresolved by small sub-analyses.

cDNA synthesis used the whole RNA isolate, giving expressed TCRB sequences. Naive, central memory and regulatory T cell samples yielded around 3.6 million reads on average. The method was immunoSEQ multiplex PCR; TCRdb's version includes in-frame clones alone and lacks a portion of them. The sample has a few hundred thousand clones, around 13% seen once. A word on this clone: Its antigen is unidentified.

Via the markers CD45RO/CCR7/CD25/CD127/CD95/CD27, stem cell-like memory, regulatory, central memory and naive CD4+ cells were sorted. The V end was cut by 7 bases, the J end by 9 bases, with 19 bases between. CDR1 and CDR2 from the germline V gene are SGHAT and FQNNGV. The CDR3 consists of 14 residues. The sequenced sample was naive CD4+ T cells from blood. This TCR came from a man between 25 and 39 years old in good health. This chain connects TRBV11-2 to TRBJ2-1; the D gene is possibly TRBD2 (5 bases). For the CDR3, the DNA is TGTGCCAGCAAGGGCGCGGGTGAAAGGAGTGAGCAGTTCTTC. Its translation: CASKGAGERSEQFF.